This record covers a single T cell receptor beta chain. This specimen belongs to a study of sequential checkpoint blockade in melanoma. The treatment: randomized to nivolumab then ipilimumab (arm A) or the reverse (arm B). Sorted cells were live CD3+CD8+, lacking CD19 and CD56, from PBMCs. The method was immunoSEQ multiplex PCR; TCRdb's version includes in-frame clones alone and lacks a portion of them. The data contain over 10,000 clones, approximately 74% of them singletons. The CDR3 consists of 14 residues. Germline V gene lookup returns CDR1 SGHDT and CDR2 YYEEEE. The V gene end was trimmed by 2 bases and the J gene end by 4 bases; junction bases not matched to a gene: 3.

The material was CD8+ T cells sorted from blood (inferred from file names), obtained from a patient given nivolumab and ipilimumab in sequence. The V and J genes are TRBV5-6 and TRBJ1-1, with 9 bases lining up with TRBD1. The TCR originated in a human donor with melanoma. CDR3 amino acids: CASSLGTGLTEAFF. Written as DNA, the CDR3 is TGTGCCAGCAGCTTAGGGACAGGGCTCACTGAAGCTTTCTTT.